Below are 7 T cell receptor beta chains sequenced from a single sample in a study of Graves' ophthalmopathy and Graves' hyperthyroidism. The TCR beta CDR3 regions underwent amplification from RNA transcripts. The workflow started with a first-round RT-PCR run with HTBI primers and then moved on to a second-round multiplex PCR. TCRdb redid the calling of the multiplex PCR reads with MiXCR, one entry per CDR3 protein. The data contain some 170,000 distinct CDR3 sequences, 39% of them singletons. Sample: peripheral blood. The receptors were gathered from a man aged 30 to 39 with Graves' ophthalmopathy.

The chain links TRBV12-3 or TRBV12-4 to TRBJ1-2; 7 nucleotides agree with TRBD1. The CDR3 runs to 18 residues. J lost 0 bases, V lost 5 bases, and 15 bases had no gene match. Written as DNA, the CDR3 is TGTGCCAGCAGTAGGGGGCTGACCGAAGGGGGAGCTAACTATGGCTACACCTTC. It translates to CASSRGLTEGGANYGYTF.

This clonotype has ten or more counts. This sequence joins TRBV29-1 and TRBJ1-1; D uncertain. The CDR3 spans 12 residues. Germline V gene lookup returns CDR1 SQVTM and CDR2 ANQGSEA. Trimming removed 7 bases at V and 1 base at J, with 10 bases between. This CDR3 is CSAARQNTEAFF. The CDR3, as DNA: TGCAGCGCCGCCAGACAGAACACTGAAGCTTTCTTT.

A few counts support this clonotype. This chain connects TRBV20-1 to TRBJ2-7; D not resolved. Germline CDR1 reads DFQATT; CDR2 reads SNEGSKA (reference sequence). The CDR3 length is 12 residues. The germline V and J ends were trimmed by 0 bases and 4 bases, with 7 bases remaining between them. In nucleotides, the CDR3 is TGCAGTGCTAGAGAGGGGTGGTACGAGCAGTACTTC. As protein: CSAREGWYEQYF.

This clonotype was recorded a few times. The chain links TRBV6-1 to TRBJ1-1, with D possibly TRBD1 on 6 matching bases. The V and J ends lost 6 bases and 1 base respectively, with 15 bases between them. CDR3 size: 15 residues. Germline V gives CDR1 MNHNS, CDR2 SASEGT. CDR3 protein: CASRPTGTSNTEAFF. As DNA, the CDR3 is TGTGCCAGCAGACCCACAGGGACGTCGAACACTGAAGCTTTCTTT.

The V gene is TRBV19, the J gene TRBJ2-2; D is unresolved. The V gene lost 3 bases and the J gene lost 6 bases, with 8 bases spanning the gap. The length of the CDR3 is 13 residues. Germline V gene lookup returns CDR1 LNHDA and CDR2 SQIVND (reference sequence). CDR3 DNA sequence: TGTGCCAGTAGTATTTCGTCCGCCGGGGAGCTGTTTTTT. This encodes CASSISSAGELFF.

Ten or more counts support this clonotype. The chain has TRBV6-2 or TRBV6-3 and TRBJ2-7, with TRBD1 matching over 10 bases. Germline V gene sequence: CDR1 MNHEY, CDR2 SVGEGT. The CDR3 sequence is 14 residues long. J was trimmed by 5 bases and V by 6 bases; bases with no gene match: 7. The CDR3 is CASSWDRGLDEQYF. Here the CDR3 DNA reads TGTGCCAGCAGCTGGGACAGGGGACTGGACGAGCAGTACTTC.

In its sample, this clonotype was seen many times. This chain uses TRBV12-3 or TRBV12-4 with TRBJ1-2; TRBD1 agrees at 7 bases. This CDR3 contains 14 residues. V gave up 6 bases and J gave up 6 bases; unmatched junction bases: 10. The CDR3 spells CASRAGQLTNGYTF. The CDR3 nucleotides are TGTGCCAGCAGGGCGGGACAGCTCACTAATGGCTACACCTTC.